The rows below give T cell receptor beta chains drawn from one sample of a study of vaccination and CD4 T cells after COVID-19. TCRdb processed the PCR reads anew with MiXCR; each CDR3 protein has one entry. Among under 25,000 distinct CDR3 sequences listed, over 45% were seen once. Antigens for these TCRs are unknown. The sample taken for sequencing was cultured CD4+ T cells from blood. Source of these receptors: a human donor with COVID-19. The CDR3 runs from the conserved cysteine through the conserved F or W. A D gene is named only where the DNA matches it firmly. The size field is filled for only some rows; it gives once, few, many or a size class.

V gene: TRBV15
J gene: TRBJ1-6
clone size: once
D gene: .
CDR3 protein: CATSRDHIRGNSPLHF
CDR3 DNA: TGTGCCACCAGCAGAGATCATATAAGGGGTAATTCACCCCTCCACTTT

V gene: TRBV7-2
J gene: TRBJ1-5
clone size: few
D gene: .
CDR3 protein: CASSARADNSNQPQHF
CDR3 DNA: TGTGCCAGCAGCGCAAGGGCAGACAATAGCAATCAGCCCCAGCATTTT

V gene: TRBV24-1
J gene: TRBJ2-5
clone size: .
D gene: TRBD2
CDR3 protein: CATSDLRGGLEVETQYF
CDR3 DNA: TGTGCCACCAGTGATTTGAGGGGAGGGCTCGAGGTAGAGACCCAGTACTTC

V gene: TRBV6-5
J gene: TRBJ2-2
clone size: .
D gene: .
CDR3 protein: CASSYGWATGELFF
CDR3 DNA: TGTGCCAGCAGTTATGGTTGGGCCACCGGGGAGCTGTTTTTT

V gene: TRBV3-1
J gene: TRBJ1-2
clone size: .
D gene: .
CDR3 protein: CASSQEPSGYTF
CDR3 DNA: TGTGCCAGCAGCCAAGAGCCGTCGGGCTACACCTTC

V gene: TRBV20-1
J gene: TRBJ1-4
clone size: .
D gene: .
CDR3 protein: CLGSTATNEKLFF
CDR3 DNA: TGCCTAGGGAGCACCGCAACTAATGAAAAACTGTTTTTT

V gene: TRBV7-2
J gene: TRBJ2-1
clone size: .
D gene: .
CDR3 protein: CASSSSGPEQFF
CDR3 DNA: TGTGCCAGCAGCTCGAGCGGGCCGGAGCAGTTCTTC

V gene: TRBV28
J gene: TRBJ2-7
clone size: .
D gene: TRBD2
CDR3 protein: CASSLRAGGKEQYF
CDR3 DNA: TGTGCCAGCAGTTTAAGAGCGGGGGGGAAAGAGCAGTACTTC

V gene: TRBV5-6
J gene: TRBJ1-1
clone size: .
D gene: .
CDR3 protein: CASSLGQRKAFF
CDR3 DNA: TGTGCCAGCAGCTTGGGCCAGCGGAAGGCTTTCTTT

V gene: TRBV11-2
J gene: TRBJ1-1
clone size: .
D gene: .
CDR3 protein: CANSTEAFF
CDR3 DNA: TGTGCCAACTCCACTGAAGCTTTCTTT

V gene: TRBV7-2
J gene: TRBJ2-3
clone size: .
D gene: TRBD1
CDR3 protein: CASSLAGTGVTDTQYF
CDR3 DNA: TGTGCCAGCAGCTTGGCCGGGACAGGAGTCACAGATACGCAGTATTTT

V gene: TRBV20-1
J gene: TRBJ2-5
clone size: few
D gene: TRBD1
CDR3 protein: CSAAGQAGETQYF
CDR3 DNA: TGCAGTGCAGCAGGACAGGCAGGAGAGACCCAGTACTTC

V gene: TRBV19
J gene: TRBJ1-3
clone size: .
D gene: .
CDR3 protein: CASSIGSGNTIYF
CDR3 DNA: TGTGCCAGTAGTATCGGATCTGGAAACACCATATATTTT

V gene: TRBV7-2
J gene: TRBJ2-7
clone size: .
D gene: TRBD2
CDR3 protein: CASSSTSGGNYEQYF
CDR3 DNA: TGTGCCAGCAGCTCAACTAGCGGGGGGAACTACGAGCAGTACTTC

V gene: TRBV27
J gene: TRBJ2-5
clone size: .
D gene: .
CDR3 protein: CASSFRDTQETQYF
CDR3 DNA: TGTGCCAGCAGTTTCCGGGACACCCAAGAGACCCAGTACTTC

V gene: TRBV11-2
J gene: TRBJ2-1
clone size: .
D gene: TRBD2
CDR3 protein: CASSFGGLAGGYYNEQFF
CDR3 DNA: TGTGCCAGCAGCTTCGGAGGACTAGCGGGGGGATACTACAATGAGCAGTTCTTC

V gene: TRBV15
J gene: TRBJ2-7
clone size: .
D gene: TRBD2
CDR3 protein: CATSRGPVAGSTYEQYF
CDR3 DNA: TGTGCCACCAGCAGAGGCCCAGTAGCGGGCTCAACCTACGAGCAGTACTTC

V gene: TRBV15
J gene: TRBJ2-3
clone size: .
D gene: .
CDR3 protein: CATSRDFRVKYGTDTQYF
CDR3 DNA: TGTGCCACCAGCAGAGATTTCAGGGTTAAGTACGGCACAGATACGCAGTATTTT

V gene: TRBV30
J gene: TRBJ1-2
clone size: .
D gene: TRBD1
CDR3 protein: CAWSLGDRGRFYGYTF
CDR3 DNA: TGTGCCTGGAGCCTTGGAGACAGGGGGCGCTTCTATGGCTACACCTTC

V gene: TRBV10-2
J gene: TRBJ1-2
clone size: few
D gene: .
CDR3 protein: CASSAAGGYTF
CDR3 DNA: TGCGCCAGCAGTGCGGCAGGTGGCTACACCTTC

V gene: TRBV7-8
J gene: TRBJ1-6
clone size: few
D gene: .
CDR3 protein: CASSLAGTYNSPLHF
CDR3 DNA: TGTGCCAGCAGCTTGGCAGGAACCTATAATTCACCCCTCCACTTT

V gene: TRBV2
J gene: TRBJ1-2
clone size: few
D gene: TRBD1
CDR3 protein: CASSERDRSIYGYTF
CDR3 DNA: TGTGCCAGCAGTGAAAGGGACAGGTCGATTTATGGCTACACCTTC

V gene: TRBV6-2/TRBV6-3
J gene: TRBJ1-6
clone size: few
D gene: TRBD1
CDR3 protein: CASRPGTVTDYNSPLHF
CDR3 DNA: TGTGCCAGCAGACCTGGGACAGTTACCGACTATAATTCACCCCTCCACTTT

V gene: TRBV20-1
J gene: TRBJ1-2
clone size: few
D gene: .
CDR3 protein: CSATANGYGYTF
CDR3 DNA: TGCAGTGCTACCGCAAACGGGTATGGCTACACCTTC

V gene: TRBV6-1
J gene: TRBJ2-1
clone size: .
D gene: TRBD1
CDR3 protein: CASRENRGAYNEQFF
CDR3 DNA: TGTGCCAGCAGGGAAAACAGGGGCGCCTACAATGAGCAGTTCTTC

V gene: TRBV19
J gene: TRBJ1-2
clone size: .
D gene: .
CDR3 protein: CASSSQIRPLNYGYTF
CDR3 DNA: TGTGCCAGTAGTAGCCAGATCCGACCACTCAACTATGGCTACACCTTC

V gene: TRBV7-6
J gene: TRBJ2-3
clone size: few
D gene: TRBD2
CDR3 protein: CASSLGLAGGTDTQYF
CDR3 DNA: TGTGCCAGCAGCTTGGGACTAGCGGGGGGGACAGATACGCAGTATTTT

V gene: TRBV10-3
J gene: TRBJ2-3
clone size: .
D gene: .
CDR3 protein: CAIRETRLNTQYF
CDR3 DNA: TGTGCCATCAGAGAGACCAGGTTAAATACGCAGTATTTT

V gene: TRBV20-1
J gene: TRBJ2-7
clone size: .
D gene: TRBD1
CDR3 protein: CSATGTGPSYEQYF
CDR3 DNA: TGTAGTGCTACCGGGACAGGGCCCTCCTACGAGCAGTACTTC

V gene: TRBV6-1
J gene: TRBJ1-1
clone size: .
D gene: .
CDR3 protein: CAGLAGGRNTEAFF
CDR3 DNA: TGTGCCGGCCTCGCCGGCGGACGGAACACTGAAGCTTTCTTT

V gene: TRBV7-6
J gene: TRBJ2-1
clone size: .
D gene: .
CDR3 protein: CASSPRTSYNEQFF
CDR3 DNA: TGTGCCAGCAGCCCCCGTACCTCCTACAATGAGCAGTTCTTC

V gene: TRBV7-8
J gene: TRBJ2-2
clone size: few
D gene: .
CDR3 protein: CASSPLSWSGTGELFF
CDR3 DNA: TGTGCCAGCAGCCCACTGAGTTGGAGCGGAACCGGGGAGCTGTTTTTT

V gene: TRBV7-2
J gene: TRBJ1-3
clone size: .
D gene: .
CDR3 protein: CASSGGSSGNTIYF
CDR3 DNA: TGTGCCAGCAGCGGCGGGAGCTCTGGAAACACCATATATTTT

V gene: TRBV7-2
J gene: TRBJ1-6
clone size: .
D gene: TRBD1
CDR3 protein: CASSKEPDRGNNSPLHF
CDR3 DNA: TGTGCCAGCAGCAAGGAACCGGACAGGGGAAATAATTCACCCCTCCACTTT

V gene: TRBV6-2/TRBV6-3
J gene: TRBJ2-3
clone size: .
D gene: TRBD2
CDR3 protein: CASSSGTSGGTDTQYF
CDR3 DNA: TGTGCCAGCAGTTCCGGGACTAGCGGGGGAACAGATACGCAGTATTTT

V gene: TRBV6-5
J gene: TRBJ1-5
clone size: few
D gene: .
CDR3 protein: CASSYDWGQPQHF
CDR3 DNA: TGTGCCAGCAGTTACGATTGGGGACAGCCCCAGCATTTT

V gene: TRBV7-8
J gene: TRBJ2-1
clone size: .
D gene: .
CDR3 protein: CASSLGGFNEQFF
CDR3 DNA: TGTGCCAGCAGCCTAGGAGGATTCAATGAGCAGTTCTTC

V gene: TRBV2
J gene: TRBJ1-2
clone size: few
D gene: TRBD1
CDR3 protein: CASSYRGYNYGYTF
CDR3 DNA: TGTGCCAGCAGTTACAGGGGCTATAACTATGGCTACACCTTC

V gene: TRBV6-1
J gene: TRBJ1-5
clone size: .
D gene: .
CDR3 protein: CASSRDGGRNQPQHF
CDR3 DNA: TGTGCCAGCAGTAGGGACGGGGGTAGGAATCAGCCCCAGCATTTT

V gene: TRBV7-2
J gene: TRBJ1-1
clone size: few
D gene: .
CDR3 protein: CASSLFLSLRNTEAFF
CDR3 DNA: TGTGCCAGCAGCTTATTCTTGAGCCTCAGGAACACTGAAGCTTTCTTT

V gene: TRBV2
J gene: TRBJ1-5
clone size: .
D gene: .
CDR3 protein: CATSLDRQPQHF
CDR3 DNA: TGTGCCACCTCCCTAGATAGGCAGCCCCAGCATTTT

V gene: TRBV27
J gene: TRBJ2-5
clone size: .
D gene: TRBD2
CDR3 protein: CATRLAGGTQETQYF
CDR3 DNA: TGTGCCACCCGATTGGCGGGGGGGACCCAAGAGACCCAGTACTTC

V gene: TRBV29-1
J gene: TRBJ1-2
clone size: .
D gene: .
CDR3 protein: CSTNYGYTF
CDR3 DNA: TGCAGCACCAACTATGGCTACACCTTC

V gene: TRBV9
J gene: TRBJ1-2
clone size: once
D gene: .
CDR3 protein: CASSAPTGRSGYTF
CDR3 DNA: TGTGCCAGCAGCGCCCCGACTGGGAGGTCCGGCTACACCTTC

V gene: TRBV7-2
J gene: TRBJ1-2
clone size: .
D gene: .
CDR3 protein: CASSLARNYGYTF
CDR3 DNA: TGTGCCAGCAGCTTAGCCCGAAACTATGGCTACACCTTC

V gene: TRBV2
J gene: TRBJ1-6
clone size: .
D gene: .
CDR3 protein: CASSEARGSPLHF
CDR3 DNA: TGTGCCAGCAGTGAAGCCCGGGGGTCACCCCTCCACTTT

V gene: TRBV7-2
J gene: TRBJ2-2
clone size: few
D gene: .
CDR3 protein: CATAQGIVGELFF
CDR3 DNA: TGTGCCACGGCGCAGGGGATCGTCGGGGAGCTGTTTTTT

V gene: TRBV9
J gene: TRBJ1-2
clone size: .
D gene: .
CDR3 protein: CASSVGSGGGGYTF
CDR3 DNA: TGTGCCAGCAGCGTAGGGTCTGGGGGTGGAGGCTACACCTTC

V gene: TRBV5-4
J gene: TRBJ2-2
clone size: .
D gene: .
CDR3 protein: CASTLPGTNTGELFF
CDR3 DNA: TGTGCCAGCACCCTACCAGGAACGAACACCGGGGAGCTGTTTTTT

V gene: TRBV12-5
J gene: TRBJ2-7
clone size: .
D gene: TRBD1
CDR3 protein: CASGLVLDRGREQYF
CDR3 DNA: TGTGCTAGTGGTTTGGTTTTGGACAGGGGGCGCGAGCAGTACTTC

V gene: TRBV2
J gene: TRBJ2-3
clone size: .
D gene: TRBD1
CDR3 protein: CASTGVGGTDTQYF
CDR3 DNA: TGTGCCAGTACAGGGGTCGGTGGCACAGATACGCAGTATTTT

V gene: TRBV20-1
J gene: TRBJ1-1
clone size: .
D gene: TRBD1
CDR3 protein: CSATRGQTEAFF
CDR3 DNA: TGCAGTGCCACCAGGGGGCAGACTGAAGCTTTCTTT